Given below is one T cell receptor (beta chain) in context. This clone's antigen is unknown. Per-base quality was not reported, and no clone a single base away is much larger than it. This entry belongs to a study of T cell responses to AZD1222 COVID-19 vaccine (dated by TCRdb to about 2021). About the full investigation: TCR sequencing covered fewer than 250 trial participants: 200 to 220 given two doses of AZD1222 and approximately 25 given two doses of MenACWY control vaccine. Enrollment into the trials was organized by age into subgroups of 18-55, 56-69 and 70-plus years, and those subgroups contained roughly 150, 30 and 60 TCR-sequenced participants, respectively. Overall results and qualifications from the work: CD4 TCRs associated with the vaccine covered the entire spike protein, and the dominant responses were in regions 160-218 and 743-854. A significant rise in spike-specific TCR breadth and depth was observed after two AZD1222 doses relative to day 0 and relative to MenACWY recipients. Reportedly, close to half of the unique spike-specific TCRs recognized epitopes lying outside the regions that are mutated in the B.1.351 and B.1.1.7 variants. Only six AZD1222 recipients were SARS-CoV-2 seropositive at baseline, limiting conclusions about previously exposed vaccinees. In the small 56-69-year group, the increase in depth fell short of significance, most likely because of low power. Participants were mostly white British and included more females than males, and it was suggested by the authors that clonal diversity may have been underestimated. Because no samples from the day 14 peak response were available, repertoires could be characterized only after the peak T cell response.

From the cysteine through the phenylalanine, the CDR3 covers 14 amino acids. Kept here is only the CDR3 DNA, which spans 42 bases and is read in frame from base 1. V is trimmed back by 2 bases and J by 8 bases, and the junction contains 7 bases that no gene match accounts for. CDR1 and CDR2 are read off the germline V gene as SGHTA and FQGNSA. The CDR3 regions of human TCRbeta chains were subjected to immunosequencing. The original methods were these. TCRs in the repertoires were compared against a reference library of SARS-CoV-2-specific TCRs that had been generated with the MIRA antigen-specificity platform. Breadth meant the fraction of unique TCRs that were SARS-CoV-2-associated, whereas depth meant the fraction of total T cells that were SARS-CoV-2-associated. Using the MIRA data, each spike-specific TCR was mapped to the spike region that the TCR reacts to and placed in a CD4 or CD8 class. Log10-transformed breadth and depth values were compared by one-way ANOVA with Sidak's multiple comparisons tests. TCRdb re-hosts the immuneACCESS table, in-frame sequences only. Its copies lack some clones; in the studies checked, an unresolved V gene accounts for under half of them, and the cause for the rest is not known. That table furnishes V, J and clone size, whereas the DNA furnished D and trimming. The sample table contains about 150,000 clones; only one count was recorded for 85% to 95% of them. The top ten hold over 1.2% of the sample.

According to the study, the label for this sample's time point signals: about 28 days (+/-7) after the second vaccine dose. AZD1222 recipients with second doses at about 4 weeks or about 12 weeks were pooled, because spike-specific TCR depth and breadth did not differ between schedules. Vaccinee samples came from UK trials COV001 and COV002, including a single-blind randomized controlled phase 2/3 trial of AZD1222 (ChAdOx1 nCoV-19) in healthy adults. Trial participant PBMC samples were collected at day 0 and day 28 after the second dose for TCRbeta chain sequencing. Material: peripheral blood, obtained 28 days after the second AZD1222 dose. The chain uses TRBV7-2 and TRBJ1-2; 8 nucleotides in the junction match TRBD1. This sequence originates from an adult who received the AZD1222 COVID-19 vaccine. The CDR3 region: CASSLRQGARGYTF. The DNA reads as follows: TGTGCCAGCAGCTTAAGGCAGGGGGCGCGCGGCTACACCTTC.